These 17 T cell receptor beta chains were all obtained from the same sample, sequenced in a study of T cells after yellow fever vaccination. TCRdb ran MiXCR on the 5' RACE reads and lists one entry per CDR3 protein. The table shows a few hundred thousand distinct CDR3 sequences, with around 6.4% occurring only once. Sample: PBMCs, taken 5 days after the yellow fever booster vaccination. The receptor set was obtained from a man aged 30 to 45 who received the YFV17D yellow fever vaccine.

A few counts support this clonotype. The chain joins TRBV5-1 to TRBJ2-7; TRBD1 might be the D (5 bases). The germline CDR1 and CDR2 sequences are SGHRS and YFSETQ. V shed 0 bases and J shed 9 bases, with 7 bases lying between them. The CDR3 covers 11 residues. Written as DNA, the CDR3 is TGCGCCAGCAGCTTGGGGGGCGGGCAGTACTTC. Amino acid sequence: CASSLGGGQYF. Using reference TRBV5-1 and TRBJ2-7 for the parts outside the CDR3, the full variable domain is KAGVTQTPRYLIKTRGQQVTLSCSPISGHRSVSWYQQTPGQGLQFLFEYFSETQRNKGNFPGRFSGRQFSNSRSEMNVSTLELGDSALYLCASSLGGGQYFGPGTRLTVT.

The table lists this clonotype with many counts. The chain recombines TRBV5-1 with TRBJ2-7; D is uncertain. Trimming took 0 bases from V and 2 from J, leaving 9 bases between them. The germline CDR1 and CDR2 sequences are SGHRS and YFSETQ. The CDR3 is made up of 14 amino acids. CDR3 nucleotides: TGCGCCAGCAGCTTGGACGGCGGTACCTACGAGCAGTACTTC. Residues: CASSLDGGTYEQYF.

This clonotype was seen repeatedly, ten times or more. This chain connects TRBV7-2 to TRBJ2-1; D is uncertain. Germline assignment: CDR1 SGHTA and CDR2 FQGNSA. This CDR3 has 13 amino acids. Trimming removed 5 bases from V and 7 bases from J, with 12 bases in between. CDR3: CASSVLMTNEQFF. DNA of the CDR3: TGTGCCAGCAGCGTCCTTATGACGAATGAGCAGTTCTTC.

This clonotype was seen at least ten times. The V call is TRBV7-2, the J call TRBJ2-7; D is possibly TRBD2 (5 bases). The CDR3 is 12 residues long. Trimming removed 3 bases from V and 6 bases from J, with 9 bases in between. Per the germline V gene, CDR1 is SGHTA and CDR2 is FQGNSA. Written as DNA, the CDR3 is TGTGCCAGCAGCTTGAATGCGGGCGAGCAGTACTTC. Amino acids: CASSLNAGEQYF.

This clonotype was detected only a few times. The chain is built from TRBV9 and TRBJ2-7; TRBD2 agrees at 13 bases. Germline V gene sequence: CDR1 SGDLS, CDR2 YYNGEE. The CDR3 covers 14 residues. The J segment lost 5 bases and the V segment lost 7 bases, leaving 6 bases of the junction unmatched. This CDR3 reads CASAPGLAGNEQYF. The CDR3 DNA reads as TGTGCCAGCGCCCCGGGACTAGCGGGAAACGAGCAGTACTTC.

This clonotype has at least ten counts. J is TRBJ1-4 and V is TRBV4-3; possibly TRBD1 for D (6 bases). CDR3 length equals 15 residues. In germline, CDR1 is LGHNA, CDR2 YSLEER. Trimming took 4 bases from V and 7 from J, leaving 16 bases between them. CDR3 nucleotides: TGCGCCAGCAGCCTGGTAGGGGGAATGGGTGAAAAACTGTTTTTT. This translates into CASSLVGGMGEKLFF.

This clonotype was recorded a few times. The CDR3 sequence: CASSAGGTIQETQYF. For the CDR3, the DNA is TGCGCCAGCAGTGCGGGCGGGACGATCCAAGAGACCCAGTACTTC. This rearrangement joins TRBV5-1 to TRBJ2-5; maybe TRBD2 (6 bases). Trimming left V 5 bases short and J 1 base short, with 15 bases between. Germline lookup yields CDR1 SGHRS and CDR2 YFSETQ. This CDR3 comprises 15 residues.

The gene calls are TRBV7-9 and TRBJ2-1, with D tentatively TRBD1 (6 bases). This CDR3 is 17 amino acids long. Trimming took off 7 bases at V and 5 bases at J, with 24 bases between the two ends. Germline values: CDR1 SEHNR, CDR2 FQNEAQ (reference sequence). CDR3 bases: TGTGCCAGCAACCTCATCCAACTCCAGGGGTCTCACAATGAGCAGTTCTTC. It translates to CASNLIQLQGSHNEQFF. The entire variable domain, with the rest obtained from reference TRBV7-9 and TRBJ2-1, is as follows: DTGVSQNPRHKITKRGQNVTFRCDPISEHNRLYWYRQTLGQGPEFLTYFQNEAQLEKSRLLSDRFSAERPKGSFSTLEIQRTEQGDSAMYLCASNLIQLQGSHNEQFFGPGTRLTVL.

In this sample, this clonotype turned up a few times. This chain connects TRBV18 to TRBJ1-5, with 8 bases matching TRBD1. The CDR3 runs 15 residues. With 6 bases clipped from V and 8 bases from J, the junction kept 12 bases outside the gene matches. Germline CDR1 reads KGHSH; CDR2 reads LQKENI. The CDR3 loop reads CASSLMDRAFEPQHF. CDR3 DNA: TGTGCCAGCTCGCTGATGGACAGGGCCTTTGAGCCCCAGCATTTT.

This sequence joins TRBV15 and TRBJ2-3, with no clear D. Germline V gene data show CDR1 as LNHNV and CDR2 as YYDKDF (reference sequence). V was shortened by 1 base and J by 5 bases, with 13 bases between the two germline ends. The CDR3 sequence is 15 residues long. This CDR3 reads CATSRGMARRDTQYF. The CDR3 DNA sequence: TGTGCCACCAGCAGAGGAATGGCGAGGAGAGATACGCAGTATTTT.

The chain combines TRBV27 with TRBJ2-2; TRBD2 aligns across 8 bases. The germline V gene encodes CDR1 MNHEY and CDR2 SMNVEV (reference sequence). CDR3 length: 15 residues. The ends lost 3 bases at V and 4 bases at J; junction bases unmatched: 4. CDR3 in DNA: TGTGCCAGCAGTTTCCGGGAGGGCCCCACCGGGGAGCTGTTTTTT. Its protein product is CASSFREGPTGELFF.

This clonotype was counted ten times or more. This chain connects TRBV9 to TRBJ2-7; 7 positions agree with TRBD2. V dropped 4 bases and J dropped 0; count of bases not matched to a gene: 7. Germline V gives CDR1 SGDLS, CDR2 YYNGEE. CDR3 length equals 15 residues. The CDR3 DNA is TGTGCCAGCAGCCTTAGAGCGGGGCCCTCCTACGAGCAGTACTTC. This translates into CASSLRAGPSYEQYF.

This clonotype was counted between two and nine times. The CDR3 sequence is CASSQTSENSPLHF. CDR3 nucleotides: TGCGCCAGCAGCCAGACATCGGAGAATTCACCCCTCCACTTT. The chain joins TRBV5-1 to TRBJ1-6; D gene unclear. Germline CDR1 is SGHRS and CDR2 is YFSETQ. This CDR3 contains 14 residues. V was pared by 4 bases and J by 7 bases, with 12 bases between. Looking up the rest from reference TRBV5-1 and TRBJ1-6 gives the full variable domain: KAGVTQTPRYLIKTRGQQVTLSCSPISGHRSVSWYQQTPGQGLQFLFEYFSETQRNKGNFPGRFSGRQFSNSRSEMNVSTLELGDSALYLCASSQTSENSPLHFGNGTRLTVT.

This clonotype was detected a few times. This sequence joins TRBV7-8 and TRBJ2-5; 7 bases match TRBD2. The germline CDR1 and CDR2 sequences are SGHVS and FQNEAQ. The ends lost 3 bases at V and 0 bases at J; junction bases unmatched: 7. This CDR3 is built from 16 residues. The CDR3 DNA is TGTGCCAGCAGCTTGGGGAGGGTCCAGTACCAAGAGACCCAGTACTTC. Its protein product is CASSLGRVQYQETQYF.

The chain has TRBV29-1 and TRBJ2-7; D might be TRBD1 (5 bases). The germline V gene encodes CDR1 SQVTM and CDR2 ANQGSEA. The CDR3 length is 16 residues. The V gene lost 0 bases and the J gene lost 0 bases, with 15 bases spanning the gap. CDR3 sequence (DNA): TGCAGCGTTGAAGAGGTCGACAAGGGGTACTCCTACGAGCAGTACTTC. Translation: CSVEEVDKGYSYEQYF.

Ten or more counts support this clonotype. The J gene is TRBJ2-1, the V gene TRBV15; 9 bases align to TRBD1. There are 17 residues in the CDR3. J was trimmed by 4 bases and V by 2 bases; bases with no gene match: 9. Germline CDR1 and CDR2: LNHNV and YYDKDF (reference sequence). In DNA form, the CDR3 reads TGTGCCACCAGCAGACCTCTCCGGGACAGGGAATACAATGAGCAGTTCTTC. It specifies CATSRPLRDREYNEQFF.

This clonotype was seen more than once but under ten times. This chain's CDR3 is CASSIMTGERNTIYF. Here the CDR3 DNA reads TGTGCCAGTAGTATTATGACAGGGGAAAGAAACACCATATATTTT. The chain is built from TRBV19 and TRBJ1-3; TRBD1 matches 8 bases. Trimming at V came to 3 bases and at J to 5 bases, leaving 6 bases not matched to a gene. CDR1 is LNHDA and CDR2 is SQIVND in the germline V gene (reference sequence). The CDR3 runs 15 residues. The full variable domain, in which reference TRBV19 and TRBJ1-3 provide the parts outside the CDR3, is DGGITQSPKYLFRKEGQNVTLSCEQNLNHDAMYWYRQDPGQGLRLIYYSQIVNDFQKGDIAEGYSVSREKKESFPLTVTSAQKNPTAFYLCASSIMTGERNTIYFGEGSWLTVV.